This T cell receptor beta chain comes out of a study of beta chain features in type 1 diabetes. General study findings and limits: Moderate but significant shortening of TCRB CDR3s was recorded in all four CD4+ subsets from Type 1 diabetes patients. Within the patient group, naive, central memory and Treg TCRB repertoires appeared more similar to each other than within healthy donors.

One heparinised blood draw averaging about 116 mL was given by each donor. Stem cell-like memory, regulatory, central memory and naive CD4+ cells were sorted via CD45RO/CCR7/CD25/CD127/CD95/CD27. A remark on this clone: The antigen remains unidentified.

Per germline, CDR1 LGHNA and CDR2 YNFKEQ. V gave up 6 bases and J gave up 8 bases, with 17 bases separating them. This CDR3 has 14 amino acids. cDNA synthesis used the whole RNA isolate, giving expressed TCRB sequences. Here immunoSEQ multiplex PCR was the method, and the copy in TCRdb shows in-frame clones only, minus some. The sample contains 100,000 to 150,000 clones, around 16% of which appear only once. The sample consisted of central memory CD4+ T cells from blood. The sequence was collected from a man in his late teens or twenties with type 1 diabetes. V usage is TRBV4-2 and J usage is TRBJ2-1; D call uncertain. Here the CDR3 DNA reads TGTGCCAGCAGGCCAACTAAGCTTGAGGATGAGCAGTTCTTC. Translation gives CASRPTKLEDEQFF.